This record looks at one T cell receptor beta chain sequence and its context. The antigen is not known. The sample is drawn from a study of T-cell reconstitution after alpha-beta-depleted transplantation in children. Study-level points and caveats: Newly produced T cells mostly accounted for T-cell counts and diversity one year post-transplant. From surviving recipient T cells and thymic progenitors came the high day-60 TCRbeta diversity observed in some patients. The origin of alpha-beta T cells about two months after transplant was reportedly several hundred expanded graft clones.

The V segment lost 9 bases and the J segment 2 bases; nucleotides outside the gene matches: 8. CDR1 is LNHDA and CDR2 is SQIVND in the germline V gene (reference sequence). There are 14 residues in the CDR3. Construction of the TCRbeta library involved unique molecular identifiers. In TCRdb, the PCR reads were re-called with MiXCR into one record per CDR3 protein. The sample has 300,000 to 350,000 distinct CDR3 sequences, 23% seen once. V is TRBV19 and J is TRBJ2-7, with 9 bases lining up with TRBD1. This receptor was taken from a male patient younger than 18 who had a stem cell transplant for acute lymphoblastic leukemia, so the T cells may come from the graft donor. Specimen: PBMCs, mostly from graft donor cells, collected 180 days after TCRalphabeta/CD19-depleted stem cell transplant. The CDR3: CASKGQGRTYEQYF. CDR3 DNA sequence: TGTGCCAGCAAGGGACAGGGAAGGACCTACGAGCAGTACTTC.